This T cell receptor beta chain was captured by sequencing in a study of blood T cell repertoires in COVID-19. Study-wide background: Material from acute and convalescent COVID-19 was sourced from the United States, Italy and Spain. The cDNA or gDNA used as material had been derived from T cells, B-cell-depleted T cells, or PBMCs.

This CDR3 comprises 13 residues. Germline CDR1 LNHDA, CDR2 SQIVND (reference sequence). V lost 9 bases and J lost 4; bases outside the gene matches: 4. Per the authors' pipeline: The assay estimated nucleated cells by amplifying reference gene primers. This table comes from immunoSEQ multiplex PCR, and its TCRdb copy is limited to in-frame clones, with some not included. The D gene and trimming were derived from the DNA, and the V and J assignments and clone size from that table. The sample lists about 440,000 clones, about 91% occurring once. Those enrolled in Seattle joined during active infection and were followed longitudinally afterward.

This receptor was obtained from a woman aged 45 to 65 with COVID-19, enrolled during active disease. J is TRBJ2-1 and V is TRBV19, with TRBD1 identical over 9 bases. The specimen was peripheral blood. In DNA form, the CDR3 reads TGTGCCAGCCGGGGACAGGGATACAATGAGCAGTTCTTC. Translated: CASRGQGYNEQFF.